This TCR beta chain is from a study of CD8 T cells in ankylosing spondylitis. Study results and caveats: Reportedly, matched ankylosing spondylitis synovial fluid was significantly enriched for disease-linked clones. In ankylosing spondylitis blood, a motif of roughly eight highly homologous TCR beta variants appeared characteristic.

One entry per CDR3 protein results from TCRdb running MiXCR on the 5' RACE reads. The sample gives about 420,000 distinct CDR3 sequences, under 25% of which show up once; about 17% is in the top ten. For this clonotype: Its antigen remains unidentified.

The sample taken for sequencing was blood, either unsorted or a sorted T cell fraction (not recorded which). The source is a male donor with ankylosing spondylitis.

CDR3 coding DNA: TGTGCCAGCAGTTTATCTGCTAGCGGGAGCGAGCAGTACTTC. Its protein product is CASSLSASGSEQYF. This rearrangement joins TRBV12-3 or TRBV12-4 to TRBJ2-7; 10 nucleotides agree with TRBD2. V lost 2 bases, J lost 6 bases, and 4 bases stayed unmatched. This CDR3 comprises 14 residues.